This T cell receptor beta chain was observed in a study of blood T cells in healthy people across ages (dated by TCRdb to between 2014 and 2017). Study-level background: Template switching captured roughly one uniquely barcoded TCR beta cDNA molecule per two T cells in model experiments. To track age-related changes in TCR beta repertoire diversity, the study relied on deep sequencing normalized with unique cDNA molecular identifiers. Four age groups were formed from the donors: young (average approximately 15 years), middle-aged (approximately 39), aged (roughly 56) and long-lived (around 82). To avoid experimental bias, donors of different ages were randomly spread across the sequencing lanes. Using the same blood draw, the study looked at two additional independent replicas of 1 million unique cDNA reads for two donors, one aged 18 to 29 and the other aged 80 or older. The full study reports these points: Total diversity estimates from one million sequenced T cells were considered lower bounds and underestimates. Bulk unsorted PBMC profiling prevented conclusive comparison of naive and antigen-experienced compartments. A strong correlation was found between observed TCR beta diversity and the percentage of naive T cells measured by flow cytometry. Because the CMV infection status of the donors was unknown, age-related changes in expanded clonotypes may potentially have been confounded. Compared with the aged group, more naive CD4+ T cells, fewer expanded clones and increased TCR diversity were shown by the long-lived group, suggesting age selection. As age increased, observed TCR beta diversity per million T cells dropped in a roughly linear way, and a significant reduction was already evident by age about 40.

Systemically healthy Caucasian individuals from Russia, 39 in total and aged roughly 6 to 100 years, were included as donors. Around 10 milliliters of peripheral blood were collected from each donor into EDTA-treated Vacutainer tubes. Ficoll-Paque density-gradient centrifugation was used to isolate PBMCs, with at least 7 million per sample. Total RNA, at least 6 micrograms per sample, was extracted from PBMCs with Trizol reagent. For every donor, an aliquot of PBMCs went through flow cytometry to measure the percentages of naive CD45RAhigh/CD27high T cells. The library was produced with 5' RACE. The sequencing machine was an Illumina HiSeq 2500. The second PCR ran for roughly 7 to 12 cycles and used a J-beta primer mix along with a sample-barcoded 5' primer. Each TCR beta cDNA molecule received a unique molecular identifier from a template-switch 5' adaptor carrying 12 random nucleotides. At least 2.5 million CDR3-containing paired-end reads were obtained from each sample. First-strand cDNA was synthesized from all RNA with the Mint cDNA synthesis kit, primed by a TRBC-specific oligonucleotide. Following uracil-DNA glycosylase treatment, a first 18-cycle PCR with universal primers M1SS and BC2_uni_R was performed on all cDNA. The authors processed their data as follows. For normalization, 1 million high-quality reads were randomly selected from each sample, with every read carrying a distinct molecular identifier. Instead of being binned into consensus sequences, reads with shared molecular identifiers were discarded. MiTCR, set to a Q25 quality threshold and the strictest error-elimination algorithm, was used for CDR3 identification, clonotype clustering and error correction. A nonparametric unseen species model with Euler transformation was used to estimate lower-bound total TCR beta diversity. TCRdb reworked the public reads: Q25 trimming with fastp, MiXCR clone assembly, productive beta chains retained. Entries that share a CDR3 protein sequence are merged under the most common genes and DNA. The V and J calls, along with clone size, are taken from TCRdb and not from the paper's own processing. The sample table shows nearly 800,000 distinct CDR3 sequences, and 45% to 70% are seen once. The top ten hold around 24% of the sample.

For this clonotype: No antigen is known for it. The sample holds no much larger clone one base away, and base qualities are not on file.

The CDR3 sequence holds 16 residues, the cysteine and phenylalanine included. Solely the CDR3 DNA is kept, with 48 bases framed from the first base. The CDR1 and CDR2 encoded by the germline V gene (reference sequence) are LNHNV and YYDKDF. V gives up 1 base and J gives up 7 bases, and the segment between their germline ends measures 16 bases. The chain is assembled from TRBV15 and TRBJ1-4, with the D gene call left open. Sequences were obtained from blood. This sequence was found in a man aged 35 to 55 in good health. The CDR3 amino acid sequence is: CATSRAMGFESEKLFF. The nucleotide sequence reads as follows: TGTGCCACCAGCAGAGCCATGGGTTTCGAAAGTGAAAAACTGTTTTTT.